The 10 T cell receptor beta chains in this list originate from one sample, sequenced in a study of persistence of HIV-infected CD4 T cells. Their antigens are not known. The immunoSEQ assay was version 4, run in survey mode. Libraries were prepared by immunoSEQ multiplex PCR; TCRdb keeps only in-frame clonotypes and omits some of them. The table has about 40,000 clones, approximately 80% seen once; the top ten hold about 14%. Cells were stimulated with overlapping HIV-1 Gag 15-mer peptides. Memory cells lacking CD40L and CD69 with high CD45RO were sorted. This sample comprised CD4+ T cells sorted from PBMCs after approximately 19-hour stimulation, obtained from a patient who received antiretroviral therapy. The receptors derive from an adult man with HIV who was CMV-seropositive.

V is TRBV5-5 and J is TRBJ2-7; D might be TRBD1 (6 bases). The germline V and J ends were trimmed by 4 bases and 5 bases, with 22 bases remaining between them. The CDR3 is 16 residues long. The germline CDR1 and CDR2 sequences are SGHKS and YYEKEE (reference sequence). The CDR3 nucleotides read TGTGCCAGCAGCCCGAATCAGGGGTTAGGGTGGGACGAGCAGTACTTC. It encodes CASSPNQGLGWDEQYF.

The chain employs TRBV27 and TRBJ1-2, with a weak D call TRBD1 (5 bases). The CDR3 runs to 14 residues. CDR1 and CDR2 from the germline V gene are MNHEY and SMNVEV (reference sequence). V lost 7 bases and J lost 1, with 13 bases in between. This CDR3 reads CASKLAQGNYGYTF. The CDR3 bases are TGTGCCAGCAAATTGGCGCAGGGTAACTATGGCTACACCTTC.

This chain connects TRBV6-6 to TRBJ1-6, with 7 bases that match TRBD1. Trimming cost V 5 bases and J 7 bases; bases outside gene matches: 8. Germline values: CDR1 MNHNY, CDR2 SVGAGI (reference sequence). The CDR3 runs to 15 residues. The CDR3 is CASSPLDRLNSPLHF. In DNA form, the CDR3 reads TGTGCCAGCAGTCCCTTGGACAGGTTGAATTCACCCCTCCACTTT.

V usage is TRBV5-1 and J usage is TRBJ2-5, with D perhaps TRBD1 or TRBD2 (5 bases each). This CDR3 comprises 15 residues. The germline gives CDR1 SGHRS, CDR2 YFSETQ. With 7 bases removed from V and 6 bases from J, the gap between germline ends came to 22 bases. The CDR3 sequence: CASGNEDGARKTQYF. The CDR3 nucleotides read TGCGCCAGCGGAAATGAGGACGGGGCAAGAAAGACCCAGTACTTC.

This sequence joins TRBV2 and TRBJ1-2; 8 nucleotides line up with TRBD1. V gave up 6 bases and J gave up 6 bases; unmatched junction bases: 9. The CDR3 length is 14 residues. Germline CDR1 reads SNHLY; CDR2 reads FYNNEI. The CDR3 DNA is TGTGCCAGCAGCCGGAAGGGACAGGCCGATGGCTACACCTTC. Amino acids: CASSRKGQADGYTF.

The chain is built from TRBV18 and TRBJ2-1, with 10 positions matching TRBD2. CDR1 KGHSH and CDR2 LQKENI come from the germline V gene. V dropped 0 bases and J dropped 4; count of bases not matched to a gene: 3. The CDR3 covers 16 residues. The chain's CDR3 is CASSPPQRGGYNEQFF. CDR3 DNA: TGTGCCAGCTCACCACCCCAGCGGGGGGGTTACAATGAGCAGTTCTTC.

This rearrangement joins TRBV11-2 to TRBJ1-1; D unclear. This CDR3 contains 14 residues. The germline gives CDR1 SGHAT, CDR2 FQNNGV. Trimming removed 5 bases from V and 1 base from J, with 11 bases in between. The CDR3 bases are TGTGCCAGCAGCCAATCCCTCTGGAACACTGAAGCTTTCTTT. Residues: CASSQSLWNTEAFF. Using reference TRBV11-2 and TRBJ1-1 for the parts outside the CDR3, the full variable domain is EAGVAQSPRYKIIEKRQSVAFWCNPISGHATLYWYQQILGQGPKLLIQFQNNGVVDDSQLPKDRFSAERLKGVDSTLKIQPAKLEDSAVYLCASSQSLWNTEAFFGQGTRLTVV.

This chain joins TRBV4-1 and TRBJ1-5; 11 bases agree with TRBD1. The junction had 4 bases not matched to a gene; V was cut back by 3 bases and J by 9 bases. This CDR3 contains 14 residues. Germline assignment: CDR1 MGHRA and CDR2 YSYEKL. CDR3 protein: CASSHPGQGVPQHF. In DNA form, the CDR3 reads TGCGCCAGCAGCCACCCGGGACAGGGGGTGCCCCAGCATTTT.

V and J are TRBV5-1 and TRBJ2-1, with 12 bases that match TRBD2. The ends lost 4 bases at V and 4 bases at J; junction bases unmatched: 6. The germline CDR1 and CDR2 sequences are SGHRS and YFSETQ. The CDR3 length is 16 residues. The CDR3 DNA reads TGCGCCAGCAGCGGGAGACTAGCGGGAGCATACAATGAGCAGTTCTTC. This gives the protein CASSGRLAGAYNEQFF.

The rearrangement joins TRBV30 to TRBJ1-1; tentative D call: TRBD1 (6 bases). The CDR3 covers 13 residues. From germline, CDR1 is GTSNPN and CDR2 SVGIG (reference sequence). The V and J ends lost 0 bases and 4 bases respectively, with 9 bases between them. CDR3 bases: TGTGCCTGGAGTGTACAGGGAATCACTGAAGCTTTCTTT. This gives the protein CAWSVQGITEAFF.